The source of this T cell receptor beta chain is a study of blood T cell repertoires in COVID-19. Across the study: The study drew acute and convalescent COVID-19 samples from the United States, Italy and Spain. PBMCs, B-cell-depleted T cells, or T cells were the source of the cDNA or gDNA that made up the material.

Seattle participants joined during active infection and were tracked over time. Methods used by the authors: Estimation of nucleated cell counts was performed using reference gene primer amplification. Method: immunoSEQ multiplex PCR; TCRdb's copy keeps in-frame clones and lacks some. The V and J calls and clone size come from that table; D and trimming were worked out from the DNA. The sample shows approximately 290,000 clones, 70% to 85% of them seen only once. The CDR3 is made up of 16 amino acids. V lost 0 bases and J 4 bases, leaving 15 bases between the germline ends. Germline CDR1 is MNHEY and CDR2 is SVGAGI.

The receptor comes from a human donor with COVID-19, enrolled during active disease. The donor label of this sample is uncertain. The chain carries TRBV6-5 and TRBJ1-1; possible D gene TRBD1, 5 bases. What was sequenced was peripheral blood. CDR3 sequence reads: CASSYSGFLGGTEAFF. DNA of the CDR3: TGTGCCAGCAGTTACTCCGGGTTTCTGGGGGGCACTGAAGCTTTCTTT.